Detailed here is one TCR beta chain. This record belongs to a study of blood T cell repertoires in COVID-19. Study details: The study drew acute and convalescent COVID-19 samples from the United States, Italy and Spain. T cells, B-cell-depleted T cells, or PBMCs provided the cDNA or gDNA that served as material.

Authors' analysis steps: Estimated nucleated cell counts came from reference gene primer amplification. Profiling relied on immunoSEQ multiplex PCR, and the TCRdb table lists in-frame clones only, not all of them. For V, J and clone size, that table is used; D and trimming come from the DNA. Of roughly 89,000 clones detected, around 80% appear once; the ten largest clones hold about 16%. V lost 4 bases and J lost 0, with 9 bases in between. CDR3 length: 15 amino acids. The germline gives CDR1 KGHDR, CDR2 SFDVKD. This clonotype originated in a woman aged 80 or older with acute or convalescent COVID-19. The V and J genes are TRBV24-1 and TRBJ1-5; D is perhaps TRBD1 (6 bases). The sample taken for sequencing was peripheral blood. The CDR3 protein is CATSDSQGSNQPQHF. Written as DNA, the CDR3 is TGTGCCACCAGTGACTCACAGGGTAGCAATCAGCCCCAGCATTTT.